Shown below are 24 T cell receptor beta chains from a single sample sequenced in a study of cytomegalovirus exposure and HLA in healthy donors. Primers for the PCR totalled 60 Vbeta and 13 Jbeta. TCRdb keeps only in-frame clones here, not all; method: immunoSEQ multiplex PCR. The table shows about 190,000 clones, with almost 80% occurring only once. Sequenced material: PBMCs. These receptor sequences come from a woman aged 18-29 years in good health and CMV-seronegative.

The V and J genes are TRBV4-1 and TRBJ1-5, with D uncertain. This CDR3 spans 15 amino acids. From germline, CDR1 is MGHRA and CDR2 YSYEKL. Deletions cut 2 bases from V and 3 bases from J, with 11 bases between. This CDR3 is CASSQSSGNNQPQHF. The CDR3 nucleotides are TGCGCCAGCAGCCAATCTTCAGGTAACAATCAGCCCCAGCATTTT.

This chain connects TRBV11-2 to TRBJ1-2; 7 bases match TRBD1. This CDR3 comprises 14 residues. V gave up 5 bases and J gave up 6 bases; unmatched junction bases: 9. Germline CDR1 SGHAT, CDR2 FQNNGV. The CDR3 DNA sequence: TGTGCCAGCAGCGATTCGACAGGGACCCATGGCTACACCTTC. Its protein product is CASSDSTGTHGYTF.

This rearrangement joins TRBV5-1 to TRBJ2-1, with TRBD2 identical over 10 bases. This CDR3 has 16 residues. The germline V gene has CDR1 SGHRS and CDR2 YFSETQ. Germline trimming cut 0 bases from V and 7 bases from J; bases unmatched to any gene: 7. CDR3 bases: TGCGCCAGCAGCTTGGCGGTAGCGGGAGGAGGAAATGAGCAGTTCTTC. It yields the protein CASSLAVAGGGNEQFF.

This clone was seen just once. J is TRBJ1-1 and V is TRBV19, with TRBD1 as a possible D gene (5 bases). V was shortened by 3 bases and J by 3 bases, with 14 bases between the two germline ends. This CDR3 is 15 amino acids long. Germline lookup yields CDR1 LNHDA and CDR2 SQIVND (reference sequence). This CDR3 reads CASSMSLGGDTEAFF. Here the CDR3 DNA reads TGTGCCAGTAGTATGTCCTTGGGGGGGGACACTGAAGCTTTCTTT.

The chain combines TRBV4-1 with TRBJ2-2; 8 bases agree with TRBD1. CDR3 length: 15 amino acids. After removal of 4 bases from V and 6 bases from J, the junction contained 7 bases not matched to a gene. Per germline, CDR1 MGHRA and CDR2 YSYEKL. CDR3 protein: CASSRLTGVAGELFF. CDR3 DNA sequence: TGCGCCAGCAGCCGCCTGACAGGGGTAGCCGGGGAGCTGTTTTTT.

The rearrangement uses TRBV7-2 and TRBJ1-2; D remains ambiguous. This CDR3 is built from 16 residues. Germline lookup yields CDR1 SGHTA and CDR2 FQGNSA. Trimming left V 7 bases short and J 1 base short, with 19 bases between. CDR3 nucleotide sequence: TGTGCCAGCAACCAGGACTCCGGAGGGCGTAACTATGGCTACACCTTC. Translation: CASNQDSGGRNYGYTF. The entire variable domain, with the rest obtained from reference TRBV7-2 and TRBJ1-2, is as follows: GAGVSQSPSNKVTEKGKDVELRCDPISGHTALYWYRQSLGQGLEFLIYFQGNSAPDKSGLPSDRFSAERTGGSVSTLTIQRTQQEDSAVYLCASNQDSGGRNYGYTFGSGTRLTVV.

The rearrangement uses TRBV30 and TRBJ2-1, with 7 bases identical to TRBD2. Germline V gene lookup returns CDR1 GTSNPN and CDR2 SVGIG (reference sequence). Unmatched junction bases numbered 2, after V lost 0 bases and J lost 6 bases. The length of the CDR3 is 13 residues. The CDR3 loop reads CAWSVPGGNEQFF. The CDR3 region has the DNA TGTGCCTGGAGTGTACCGGGGGGCAATGAGCAGTTCTTC.

The V and J genes are TRBV29-1 and TRBJ1-2; TRBD1 agrees at 9 bases. Per germline, CDR1 SQVTM and CDR2 ANQGSEA. The CDR3 consists of 14 residues. After removal of 6 bases from V and 2 bases from J, the junction contained 7 bases not matched to a gene. CDR3 coding DNA: TGCAGCGTCCGGGACAGGGAGGCAAACTATGGCTACACCTTC. Protein product: CSVRDREANYGYTF.

The genes are TRBV9 and TRBJ1-2, with D unclear. The germline V gene encodes CDR1 SGDLS and CDR2 YYNGEE. The V and J ends lost 3 bases and 7 bases respectively, with 19 bases between them. The CDR3 sequence is 15 residues long. In DNA form, the CDR3 reads TGTGCCAGCAGCGGCCAGGCAATACCTCTTGTTGGCTACACCTTC. It translates to CASSGQAIPLVGYTF.

This clone was seen just once. The chain recombines TRBV30 with TRBJ1-2, with 11 bases identical to TRBD1. The J segment lost 7 bases and the V segment lost 5 bases, leaving 0 bases of the junction unmatched. Germline CDR1 is GTSNPN and CDR2 is SVGIG (reference sequence). The CDR3 covers 11 residues. Here the CDR3 reads CAWGTGGGYTF. The CDR3, as DNA: TGTGCCTGGGGGACAGGGGGTGGCTACACCTTC.

The V call is TRBV28, the J call TRBJ2-5; 12 nucleotides line up with TRBD2. V lost 2 bases, J lost 3 bases, and 4 bases stayed unmatched. The germline V gene encodes CDR1 MDHEN and CDR2 SYDVKM. The CDR3 sequence is 16 residues long. The CDR3 protein is CASSLRTSGVEETQYF. The CDR3 DNA is TGTGCCAGCAGTTTAAGGACTAGCGGGGTTGAAGAGACCCAGTACTTC.

The chain has TRBV7-2 and TRBJ1-2; D not certain. The CDR3 runs 14 residues. Per germline, CDR1 SGHTA and CDR2 FQGNSA. Trimming pared 1 base from V and 2 bases from J, leaving 8 bases between. CDR3 sequence (DNA): TGTGCCAGCAGCTTAGGGCCAGGAAACTATGGCTACACCTTC. It specifies CASSLGPGNYGYTF.

A few counts support this clone. The CDR3 region has the DNA TGTGCCAGTAGTATAAAATCCGACAGGTATGGCAAAAACATTCAGTACTTC. The encoded protein is CASSIKSDRYGKNIQYF. The genes are TRBV19 and TRBJ2-4; maybe TRBD1 (6 bases). Germline loops: CDR1 LNHDA, CDR2 SQIVND (reference sequence). V lost 2 bases, J lost 3 bases, and 17 bases lay in between. The CDR3 is made up of 17 amino acids.

V usage is TRBV9 and J usage is TRBJ2-7; 8 bases line up with TRBD2. The germline CDR1 and CDR2 sequences are SGDLS and YYNGEE. The CDR3 spans 14 residues. J gave up 7 bases and V 4 bases, and 10 bases lay outside the gene matches. CDR3 in amino acids: CASSLSTSAREQYF. CDR3 nucleotide sequence: TGTGCCAGCAGCTTATCGACTAGCGCGCGGGAGCAGTACTTC.

The chain employs TRBV6-6 and TRBJ2-7; the D gene is possibly TRBD1 (5 bases). Germline V CDR1 and CDR2: MNHNY, SVGAGI (reference sequence). V was shortened by 6 bases and J by 1 base, with 16 bases between the two germline ends. The CDR3 sequence is 15 residues long. CDR3 in amino acids: CASSPTGAGSYEQYF. CDR3 nucleotides: TGTGCCAGCAGCCCAACAGGAGCCGGGTCCTACGAGCAGTACTTC.

The chain couples TRBV6-1 to TRBJ1-4; D is possibly TRBD1 (6 bases). V was pared by 2 bases and J by 8 bases, with 15 bases between. CDR3 length: 15 residues. CDR1 and CDR2 (germline): MNHNS, SASEGT. The CDR3 region is CASSELGDIWEKLFF. Here the CDR3 DNA reads TGTGCCAGCAGTGAATTAGGGGACATATGGGAAAAACTGTTTTTT.

The V gene is TRBV7-2, the J gene TRBJ2-7; 12 bases fit TRBD1. Germline CDR1 is SGHTA and CDR2 is FQGNSA. This CDR3 is built from 15 residues. Trimming removed 5 bases from V and 8 bases from J; junction bases left unmatched: 10. CDR3 sequence (DNA): TGTGCCAGCAGCGCTTATCCGGGACAGGGGGCAAAGCAGTACTTC. Protein: CASSAYPGQGAKQYF. Drawing the rest from reference TRBV7-2 and TRBJ2-7, the complete variable domain is GAGVSQSPSNKVTEKGKDVELRCDPISGHTALYWYRQSLGQGLEFLIYFQGNSAPDKSGLPSDRFSAERTGGSVSTLTIQRTQQEDSAVYLCASSAYPGQGAKQYFGPGTRLTVT.

The chain recombines TRBV11-1 with TRBJ2-3; no clear D. The V gene's germline CDR1 is SGHAT and CDR2 FQDESV (reference sequence). Trimming took off 2 bases at V and 0 bases at J, with 9 bases between the two ends. This CDR3 comprises 15 residues. CDR3 coding DNA: TGTGCCAGCAGCTTAAGCGTAAAGAGCACAGATACGCAGTATTTT. This translates into CASSLSVKSTDTQYF. Combining the CDR3 with reference TRBV11-1 and TRBJ2-3 gives the whole variable domain EAEVAQSPRYKITEKSQAVAFWCDPISGHATLYWYRQILGQGPELLVQFQDESVVDDSQLPKDRFSAERLKGVDSTLKIQPAELGDSAMYLCASSLSVKSTDTQYFGPGTRLTVL.

The chain couples TRBV2 to TRBJ1-4; D remains unclear. The CDR3 spans 15 residues. The V gene's germline CDR1 is SNHLY and CDR2 FYNNEI. Trimming shortened V by 6 bases and J by 0 bases, and 11 bases separated the two germline ends. CDR3 in amino acids: CASRVGLATNEKLFF. The DNA of the CDR3 is TGTGCCAGCAGGGTCGGACTCGCAACTAATGAAAAACTGTTTTTT.

V usage is TRBV28 and J usage is TRBJ2-1; 9 positions match TRBD2. CDR1 is MDHEN and CDR2 is SYDVKM in the germline V gene. V trimming: 6 bases; J trimming: 7 bases; junction bases outside the gene matches: 10. CDR3 length equals 15 residues. CDR3 nucleotides: TGTGCCAGCAGAAGACTTAGCGGGGGTAGAAATGAGCAGTTCTTC. It encodes CASRRLSGGRNEQFF.

The rearrangement uses TRBV10-2 and TRBJ2-7; 10 bases fit TRBD2. This CDR3 region has 14 residues. With V trimmed by 4 bases and J by 3 bases, 3 bases remained unmatched. Germline V gene data show CDR1 as WSHSY and CDR2 as SAAADI. CDR3 bases: TGCGCCAGCAGTGGGAGGACTAGCGGCTACGAGCAGTACTTC. The encoded protein is CASSGRTSGYEQYF.

J is TRBJ1-5 and V is TRBV30, with a tentative D call TRBD1 (6 bases). The germline CDR1 and CDR2 sequences are GTSNPN and SVGIG (reference sequence). This CDR3 region has 14 residues. Trimming pared 1 base from V and 6 bases from J, leaving 13 bases between. CDR3 amino acids: CAWSASQGSQPQHF. For the CDR3, the DNA is TGTGCCTGGAGTGCCTCCCAGGGGAGTCAGCCCCAGCATTTT.

The genes are TRBV2 and TRBJ2-1, with 9 bases aligning to TRBD2. Germline V gene lookup returns CDR1 SNHLY and CDR2 FYNNEI. After removal of 4 bases from V and 7 bases from J, the junction contained 17 bases not matched to a gene. The CDR3 extends over 18 amino acids. DNA of the CDR3: TGTGCCAGCAGTGTGAAAACAGGGATGAATAGCGGGAGTAATGAGCAGTTCTTC. It translates to CASSVKTGMNSGSNEQFF.

In its sample, this clone was seen a few times. The chain employs TRBV7-2 and TRBJ2-3; TRBD2 matches at 11 bases. V dropped 8 bases and J dropped 0; count of bases not matched to a gene: 7. This CDR3 contains 16 residues. Per the germline V gene, CDR1 is SGHTA and CDR2 is FQGNSA. This CDR3 is CASVQSSGRSTDTQYF. The CDR3 DNA reads as TGTGCCAGCGTCCAGTCTAGCGGGAGGAGCACAGATACGCAGTATTTT.